What follows is one T cell receptor (beta chain) and its context. There is no known antigen for this receptor. One base away there is no much larger clone; base qualities are not given. Trimming takes 5 bases off V and 5 bases off J; junction bases not matched to a gene: 13. The CDR1 and CDR2 encoded by the germline V gene (reference sequence) are MNHEY and SMNVEV. Inclusive of the bounding cysteine and phenylalanine, the CDR3 is 16 residues long. Only the CDR3 region is kept as DNA, spanning 48 bases read in frame from base 1. The immunoSEQ Assay, a bias-controlled multiplex PCR, was used to amplify TCRbeta CDR3 regions from genomic DNA. In the paper's pipeline: Within the assay, amplification of reference gene primers was used to estimate how many nucleated cells each sample contained. To quantify the absolute abundance of each unique TCRbeta CDR3 rearrangement, sequence reads were collapsed and filtered. For each sample, productive Simpson clonality was calculated as the square root of Simpson's diversity index across productive rearrangements. TCRdb holds this immuneACCESS table with in-frame rearrangements only. Some clones are missing; in checked studies, unresolved V genes explain under half, and the rest has no known cause. That table gives V, J and clone size, and the DNA gave D and trimming. The sample has 240,000 or so clones on record, 85% to 90% of them singletons. The ten biggest clones cover 0.87% of the sample.

In the prospective study, participants were about 18 to 95 years old, resided in about two dozen geographic areas of the United States, and were enrolled through a virtual design. Cohort assignment in the prospective study relied on participant-reported clinical history from a screening survey and a study questionnaire. A participant counted as exposed if, within 2 weeks of entering the study, that participant had been in contact with someone who had a PCR-confirmed or clinician-diagnosed COVID-19 case. In the prospective study, whole blood, serum and a nasopharyngeal or oropharyngeal swab were collected from each participant by mobile phlebotomists. Participants in the prospective study had the option to provide additional blood draws and questionnaires over an approximately two-month period. Before DNA extraction, blood samples from the prospective study were shipped at room temperature or frozen.

The data belong to a study of blood T cell repertoires in COVID-19 (dated by TCRdb to 2019 to 2021). A note on the overall study: Collaborator samples came from the United States, Italy and Spain and covered acute and convalescent phases of COVID-19. The prospective study material was composed of cDNA or gDNA derived from T cells, B-cell-depleted T cells, or PBMCs. The dataset comprised deeply sampled blood TCRbeta repertoires from subjects exposed to, actively infected with, or recovered from COVID-19. The repertoires were released in a freely available public database meant as a resource for research on the immune response to SARS-CoV-2. Samples were obtained from the ongoing ImmuneRACE study (first 160 participants) and from about 1,300 subjects provided by 6 global collaborators. A de-identified subject ID, COVID-19 status, age in years and sex were almost always included in the sample metadata. Where HLA class I and class II types were available, the types were taken from metadata supplied by the sample provider, not from assay-based typing.

General study outcomes and caveats: Clinical and demographic metadata were provided uncurated, with the amount varying by source and participant.

Rearrangement joined TRBV27 to TRBJ2-7, and TRBD2 aligns with 9 junction nucleotides. The sequenced sample was PBMCs or T cells enriched from blood (not recorded which). This receptor was taken from a middle-aged man who had been exposed to COVID-19. The DNA reads TGTGCCAGCAGTCTGCGGGGGGGCAGGGGGATTGACGAGCAGTACTTC. Translated, this gives CASSLRGGRGIDEQYF.